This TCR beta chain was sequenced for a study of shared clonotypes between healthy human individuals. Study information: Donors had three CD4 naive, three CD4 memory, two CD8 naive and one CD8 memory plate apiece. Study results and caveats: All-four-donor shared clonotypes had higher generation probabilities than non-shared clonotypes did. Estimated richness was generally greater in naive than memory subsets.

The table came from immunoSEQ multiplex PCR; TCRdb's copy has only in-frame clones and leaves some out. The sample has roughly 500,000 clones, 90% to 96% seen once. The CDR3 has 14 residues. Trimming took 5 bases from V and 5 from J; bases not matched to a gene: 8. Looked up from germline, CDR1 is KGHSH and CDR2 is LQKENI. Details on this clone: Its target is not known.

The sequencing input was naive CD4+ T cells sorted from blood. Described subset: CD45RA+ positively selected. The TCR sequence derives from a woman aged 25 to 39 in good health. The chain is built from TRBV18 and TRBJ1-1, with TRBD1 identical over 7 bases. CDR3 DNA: TGTGCCAGCTCAGCGGGACAGCCTGGGACTGAAGCTTTCTTT. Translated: CASSAGQPGTEAFF.